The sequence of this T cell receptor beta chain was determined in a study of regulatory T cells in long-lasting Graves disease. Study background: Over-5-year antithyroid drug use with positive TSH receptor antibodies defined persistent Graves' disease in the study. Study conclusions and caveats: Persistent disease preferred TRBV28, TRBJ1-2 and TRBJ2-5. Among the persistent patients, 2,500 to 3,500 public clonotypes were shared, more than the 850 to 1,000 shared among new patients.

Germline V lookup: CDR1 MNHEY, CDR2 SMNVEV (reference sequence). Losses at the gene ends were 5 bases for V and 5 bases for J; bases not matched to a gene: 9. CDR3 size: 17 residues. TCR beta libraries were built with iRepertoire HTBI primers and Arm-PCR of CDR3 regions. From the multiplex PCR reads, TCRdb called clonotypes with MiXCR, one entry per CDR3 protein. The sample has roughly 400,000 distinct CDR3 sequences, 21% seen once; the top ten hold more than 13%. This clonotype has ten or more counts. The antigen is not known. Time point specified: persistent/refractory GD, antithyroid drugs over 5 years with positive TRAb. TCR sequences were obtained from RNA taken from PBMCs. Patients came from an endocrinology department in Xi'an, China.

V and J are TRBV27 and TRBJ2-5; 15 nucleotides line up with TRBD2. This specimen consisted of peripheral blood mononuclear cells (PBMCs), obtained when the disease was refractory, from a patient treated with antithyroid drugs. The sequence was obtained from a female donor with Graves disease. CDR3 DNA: TGTGCCAGCAGTGCTCGGACTAGCGGGAGGGCCCAGGAGACCCAGTACTTC. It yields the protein CASSARTSGRAQETQYF.